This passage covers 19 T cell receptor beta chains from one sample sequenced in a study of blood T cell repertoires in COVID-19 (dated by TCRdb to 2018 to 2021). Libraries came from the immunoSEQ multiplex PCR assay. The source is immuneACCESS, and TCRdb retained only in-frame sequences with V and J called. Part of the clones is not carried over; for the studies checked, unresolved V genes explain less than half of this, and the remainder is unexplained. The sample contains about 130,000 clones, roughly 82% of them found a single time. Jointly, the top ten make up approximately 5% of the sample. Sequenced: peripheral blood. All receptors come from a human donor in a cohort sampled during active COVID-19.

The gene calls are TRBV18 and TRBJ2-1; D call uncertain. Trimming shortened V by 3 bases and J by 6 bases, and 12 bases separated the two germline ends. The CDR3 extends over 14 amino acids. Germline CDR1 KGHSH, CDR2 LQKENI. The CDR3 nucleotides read TGTGCCAGCTCACCTTTTACTTCTGGCAATGAGCAGTTCTTC. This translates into CASSPFTSGNEQFF.

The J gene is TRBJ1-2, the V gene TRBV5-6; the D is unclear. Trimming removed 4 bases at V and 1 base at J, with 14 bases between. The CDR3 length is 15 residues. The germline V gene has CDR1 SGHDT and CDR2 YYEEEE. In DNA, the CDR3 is TGTGCCAGCAGCGCCCCGGGAGTGCGTAACTATGGCTACACCTTC. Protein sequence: CASSAPGVRNYGYTF.

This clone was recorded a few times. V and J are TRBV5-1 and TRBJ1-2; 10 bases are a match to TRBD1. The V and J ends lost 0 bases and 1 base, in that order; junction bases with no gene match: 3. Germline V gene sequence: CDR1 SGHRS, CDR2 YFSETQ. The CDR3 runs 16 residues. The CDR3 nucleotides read TGCGCCAGCAGCTTGGGACAGGGGGCTTTTAACTATGGCTACACCTTC. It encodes CASSLGQGAFNYGYTF. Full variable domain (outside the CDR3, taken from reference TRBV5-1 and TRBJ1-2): KAGVTQTPRYLIKTRGQQVTLSCSPISGHRSVSWYQQTPGQGLQFLFEYFSETQRNKGNFPGRFSGRQFSNSRSEMNVSTLELGDSALYLCASSLGQGAFNYGYTFGSGTRLTVV.

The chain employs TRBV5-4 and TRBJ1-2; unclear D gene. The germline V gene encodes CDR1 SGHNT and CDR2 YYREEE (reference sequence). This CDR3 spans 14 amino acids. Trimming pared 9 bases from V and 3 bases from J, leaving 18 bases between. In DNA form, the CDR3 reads TGTGCCACCTCAATCCCCAGAAGCGACTATGGCTACACCTTC. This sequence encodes CATSIPRSDYGYTF. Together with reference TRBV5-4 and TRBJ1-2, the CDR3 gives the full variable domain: ETGVTQSPTHLIKTRGQQVTLRCSSQSGHNTVSWYQQALGQGPQFIFQYYREEENGRGNFPPRFSGLQFPNYSSELNVNALELDDSALYLCATSIPRSDYGYTFGSGTRLTVV.

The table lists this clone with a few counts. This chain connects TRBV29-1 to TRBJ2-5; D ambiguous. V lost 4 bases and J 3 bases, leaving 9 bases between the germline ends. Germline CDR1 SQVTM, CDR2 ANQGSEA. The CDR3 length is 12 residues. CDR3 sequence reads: CSVGTTKETQYF. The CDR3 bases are TGCAGCGTTGGAACTACCAAAGAGACCCAGTACTTC.

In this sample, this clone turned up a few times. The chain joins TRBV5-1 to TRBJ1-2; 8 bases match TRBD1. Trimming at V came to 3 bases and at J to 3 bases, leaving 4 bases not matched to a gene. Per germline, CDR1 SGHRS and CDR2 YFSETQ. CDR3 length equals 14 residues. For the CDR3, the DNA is TGCGCCAGCAGCTCCTCAGGGGGCGACTATGGCTACACCTTC. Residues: CASSSSGGDYGYTF.

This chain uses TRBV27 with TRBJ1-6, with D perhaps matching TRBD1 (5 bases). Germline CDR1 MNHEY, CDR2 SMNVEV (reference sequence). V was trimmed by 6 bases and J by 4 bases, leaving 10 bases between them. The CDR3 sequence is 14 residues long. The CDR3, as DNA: TGTGCCAGCAGGGCGGGGCGGTATAATTCACCCCTCCACTTT. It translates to CASRAGRYNSPLHF.

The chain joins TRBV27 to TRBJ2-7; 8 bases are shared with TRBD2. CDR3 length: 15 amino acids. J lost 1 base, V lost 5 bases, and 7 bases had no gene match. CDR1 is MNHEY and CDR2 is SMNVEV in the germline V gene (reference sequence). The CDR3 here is CASSTGRDYSYEQYF. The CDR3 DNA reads TGTGCCAGCAGTACCGGGAGGGACTATTCCTACGAGCAGTACTTC.

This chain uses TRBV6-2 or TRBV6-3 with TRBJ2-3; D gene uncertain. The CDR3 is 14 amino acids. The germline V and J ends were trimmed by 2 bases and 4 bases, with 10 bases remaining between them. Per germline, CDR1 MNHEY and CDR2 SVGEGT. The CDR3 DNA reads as TGTGCCAGCAGTTACCGTCTACCCGCAGATACGCAGTATTTT. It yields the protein CASSYRLPADTQYF.

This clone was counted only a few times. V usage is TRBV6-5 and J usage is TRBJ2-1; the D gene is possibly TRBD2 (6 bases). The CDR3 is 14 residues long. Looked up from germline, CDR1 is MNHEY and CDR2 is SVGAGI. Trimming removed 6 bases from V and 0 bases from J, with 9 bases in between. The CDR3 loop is CASRTEGSYNEQFF. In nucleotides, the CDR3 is TGTGCCAGCAGAACGGAGGGCTCCTACAATGAGCAGTTCTTC.

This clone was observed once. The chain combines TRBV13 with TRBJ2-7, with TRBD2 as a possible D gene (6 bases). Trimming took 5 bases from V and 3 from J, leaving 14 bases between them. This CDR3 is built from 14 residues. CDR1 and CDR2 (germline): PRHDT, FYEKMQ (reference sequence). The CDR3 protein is CASSAGLSDYEQYF. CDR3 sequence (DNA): TGTGCCAGCAGCGCGGGACTTAGCGACTACGAGCAGTACTTC.

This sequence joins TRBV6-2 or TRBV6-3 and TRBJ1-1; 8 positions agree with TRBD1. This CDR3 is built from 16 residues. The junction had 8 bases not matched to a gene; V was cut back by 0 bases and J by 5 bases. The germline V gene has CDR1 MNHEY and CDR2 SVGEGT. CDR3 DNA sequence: TGTGCCAGCAGTTACTCGATCGCCAGGGGGCAGACTGAAGCTTTCTTT. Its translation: CASSYSIARGQTEAFF.

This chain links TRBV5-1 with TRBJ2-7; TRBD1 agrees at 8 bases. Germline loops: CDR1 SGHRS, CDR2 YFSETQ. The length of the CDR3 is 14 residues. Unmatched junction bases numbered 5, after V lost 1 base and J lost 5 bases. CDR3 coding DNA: TGCGCCAGCAGCTTGACTCCAGGGGGCAACGAGCAGTACTTC. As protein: CASSLTPGGNEQYF. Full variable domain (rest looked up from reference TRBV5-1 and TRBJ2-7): KAGVTQTPRYLIKTRGQQVTLSCSPISGHRSVSWYQQTPGQGLQFLFEYFSETQRNKGNFPGRFSGRQFSNSRSEMNVSTLELGDSALYLCASSLTPGGNEQYFGPGTRLTVT.

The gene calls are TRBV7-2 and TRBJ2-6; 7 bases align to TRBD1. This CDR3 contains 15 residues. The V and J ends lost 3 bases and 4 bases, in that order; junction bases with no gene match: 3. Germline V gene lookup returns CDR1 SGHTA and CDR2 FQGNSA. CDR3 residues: CASSFTGAGANVLTF. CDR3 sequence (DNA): TGTGCCAGCAGCTTCACAGGGGCCGGGGCCAACGTCCTGACTTTC.

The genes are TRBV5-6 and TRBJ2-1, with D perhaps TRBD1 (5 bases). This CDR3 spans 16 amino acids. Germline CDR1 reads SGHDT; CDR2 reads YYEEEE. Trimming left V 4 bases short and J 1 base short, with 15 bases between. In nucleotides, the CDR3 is TGTGCCAGCAGCCTCGGCAGGGTCCTTTCCTACAATGAGCAGTTCTTC. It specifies CASSLGRVLSYNEQFF.

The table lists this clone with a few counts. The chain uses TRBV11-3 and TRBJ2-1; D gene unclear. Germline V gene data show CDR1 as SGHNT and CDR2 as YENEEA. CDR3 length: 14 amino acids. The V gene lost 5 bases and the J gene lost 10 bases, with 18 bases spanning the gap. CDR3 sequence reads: CASSPPVRRVEQFF. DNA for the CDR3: TGTGCCAGCAGCCCCCCCGTTCGACGGGTCGAGCAGTTCTTC.

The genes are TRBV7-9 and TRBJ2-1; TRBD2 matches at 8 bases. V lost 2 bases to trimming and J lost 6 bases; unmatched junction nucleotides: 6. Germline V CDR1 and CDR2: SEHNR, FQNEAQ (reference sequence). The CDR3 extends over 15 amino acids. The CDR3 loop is CASSLSSGRPNEQFF. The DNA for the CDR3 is TGTGCCAGCAGCTTATCCAGCGGGAGACCCAATGAGCAGTTCTTC.

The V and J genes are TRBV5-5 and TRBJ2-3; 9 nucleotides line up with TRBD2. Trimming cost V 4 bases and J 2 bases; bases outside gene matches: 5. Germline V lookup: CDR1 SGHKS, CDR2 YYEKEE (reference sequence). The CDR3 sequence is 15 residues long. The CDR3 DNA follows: TGTGCCAGCAGCCCGAGACTAGCGGACACAGATACGCAGTATTTT. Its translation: CASSPRLADTDTQYF.

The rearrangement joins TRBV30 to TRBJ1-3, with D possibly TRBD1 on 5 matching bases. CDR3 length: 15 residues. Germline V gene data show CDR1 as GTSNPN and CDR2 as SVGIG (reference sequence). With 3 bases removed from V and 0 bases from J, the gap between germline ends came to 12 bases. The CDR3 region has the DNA TGTGCCTGGAGCGGGGGGATCGCCTCTGGAAACACCATATATTTT. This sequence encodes CAWSGGIASGNTIYF.